This T cell receptor beta chain is from a study of siplizumab effects on memory and regulatory T cells (dated by TCRdb to the late 2010s). As for the study more broadly: The effect of the anti-CD2 antibody siplizumab on alloreactive T-cell subsets was examined in allogeneic mixed lymphocyte reactions constructed from human PBMCs. What the research found in general, with its limitations: Sequences below about 10^-5 frequency were poorly captured, so only a minor fraction of alloreactive clones could be mapped to unstimulated subsets. The suppressive function of proliferating Tregs from siplizumab cultures was not functionally confirmed. The cumulative frequency of alloreactive sequences that could be traced back to unstimulated CD4+ memory T cells was significantly reduced by siplizumab. Roughly 75-95% of proliferating CD4+ or CD8+ clones could not be assigned a naive or memory phenotype. In reactions with siplizumab, an average of about 62% of mappable alloreactive CD4+ clones were Treg-derived, compared with roughly 26% in control reactions. Greater diversity appeared to be present in unstimulated naive T cells than in memory T cells, and a substantial contribution to the alloresponse seemed to be made by naive cells.

Inclusive of the bounding cysteine and phenylalanine, the CDR3 is 16 residues long. Left in the record is the CDR3 DNA by itself, 48 bases read in frame from the first base. V drops 0 bases and J drops 6 bases, leaving 16 bases in between. As encoded in the germline V gene, CDR1 is SGHRS while CDR2 is YFSETQ. Remarks on this clone: The antigen it binds to is not known. The input lacks base qualities; no much larger clone sits a single base away.

The library was prepared using the immunoSEQ multiplex PCR assay. The deep sequencing platform assayed about 90,000 TCR templates per sample. Genomic DNA extracted from sorted T cells was the material used for TCRbeta CDR3 sequencing. Under the source paper's analysis protocol: The R programming language was used for the clonal analysis of the TCRbeta CDR3 data. Unstimulated samples were compared with post-reaction CFSE-low samples to define alloreactive CD4+ and CD8+ clones. By matching sequences to the repertoires of sorted unstimulated Treg and non-Treg cells, each alloreactive CD4+ clone was assigned a regulatory or non-regulatory origin. TCRdb stores this immuneACCESS table with in-frame sequences only. Part of the clones is absent; in the studies checked, under half of the shortfall reflects unresolved V genes, and no reason is known for the rest. V and J calls plus clone size are reproduced from that table; the DNA served to infer D and trimming. The table for this sample lists more than 95,000 clones; around 94% of them were counted only once. Roughly 1.5% of the sample lies in the top ten.

Sorted unstimulated T cells, along with proliferating T cells recovered from mixed lymphocyte reactions, underwent TCRbeta CDR3 sequencing. Fresh whole blood from under 13 HLA-typed healthy donors was used as the source from which PBMCs were isolated. To map where alloreactive clones came from, unstimulated CD4+ non-regulatory T cells were FACS-sorted. This sequence uses TRBV5-1 and TRBJ2-1; possibly the D gene is TRBD1, per 5 matching bases. The sample consisted of non-Treg CD4+ T cells sorted from blood. This sample's cell subset or site label indicates: FACS-sorted unstimulated CD4+ non-regulatory T cells. This clonotype originated in a human donor in good health. The nucleotide sequence is TGCGCCAGCAGCTTGGTACCAGGGCTGATGGTCAATGAGCAGTTCTTC. This gives the protein CASSLVPGLMVNEQFF.